This is a list of T cell receptor beta chains from one sample in a study of cytomegalovirus exposure and HLA in healthy donors. TCRdb's copy holds only in-frame clones and misses some; the assay was immunoSEQ multiplex PCR. The top ten clones hold 1.6% of a sample with roughly 110,000 clones, roughly 80% of them seen once. The sequencing sample was made of PBMCs. Every receptor here comes from a man in his fifties in good health and CMV-seronegative. Both conserved end residues are part of each CDR3. The D gene is left open where the match is weak. Part of the rows lack a size; the others show once, few, many or a class for expanded clones.

D,size,V,J,CDR3,DNA
TRBD2,once,TRBV6-1,TRBJ2-2,CASSERVAGWANTGELFF,TGTGCCAGCAGTGAACGAGTAGCGGGGTGGGCGAACACCGGGGAGCTGTTTTTT
-,-,TRBV2,TRBJ1-2,CASAQDGEDGYTF,TGTGCCAGCGCTCAAGACGGGGAGGATGGCTACACCTTC
-,-,TRBV6-1,TRBJ2-7,CASSEQGSYEQYF,TGTGCCAGCAGTGAACAGGGCTCCTACGAGCAGTACTTC
-,-,TRBV6-5,TRBJ1-2,CASSSQPSGATGGYTF,TGTGCCAGCAGTTCGCAACCGTCAGGGGCAACGGGGGGCTACACCTTC
TRBD2,few,TRBV19,TRBJ2-1,CASSPGTSGGREQFF,TGTGCCAGTAGCCCAGGGACTAGCGGGGGGAGGGAGCAGTTCTTC
TRBD2,once,TRBV7-2,TRBJ2-5,CASSPQAGSETQYF,TGTGCCAGCAGCCCCCAAGCGGGGAGTGAGACCCAGTACTTC
-,-,TRBV5-1,TRBJ2-7,CASSLDIRSYEQYF,TGCGCCAGCAGCTTAGACATTAGAAGCTACGAGCAGTACTTC
-,-,TRBV5-1,TRBJ1-3,CASSFSGGARNTIYF,TGCGCCAGCAGCTTTTCGGGAGGGGCTCGAAACACCATATATTTT
TRBD2,-,TRBV9,TRBJ2-5,CASSLAGGQETQYF,TGTGCCAGCAGCTTAGCGGGGGGACAAGAGACCCAGTACTTC
TRBD2,-,TRBV11-2,TRBJ2-5,CASSRAGEQETQYF,TGTGCCAGCAGTAGAGCGGGGGAGCAAGAGACCCAGTACTTC
TRBD2,-,TRBV19,TRBJ2-1,CASSSTSGDYNEQFF,TGTGCCAGTAGTAGCACTAGCGGGGACTACAATGAGCAGTTCTTC
TRBD2,-,TRBV11-2,TRBJ2-3,CASSQTSGSSTDTQYF,TGTGCCAGCAGCCAGACTAGCGGCTCTAGCACAGATACGCAGTATTTT
TRBD2,-,TRBV18,TRBJ2-7,CASSPTSGGPEQYF,TGTGCCAGCTCACCAACCAGCGGGGGGCCTGAGCAGTACTTC
TRBD2,-,TRBV11-2,TRBJ2-3,CASSFSGGLTDTQYF,TGTGCCAGCAGCTTCAGCGGGGGGCTCACAGATACGCAGTATTTT
TRBD1,-,TRBV7-9,TRBJ1-4,CASSQGQGNEKLFF,TGTGCCAGCAGCCAAGGACAGGGTAATGAAAAACTGTTTTTT
-,-,TRBV7-9,TRBJ1-1,CASSSESGGVAFF,TGTGCCAGCAGCTCCGAGTCAGGTGGCGTAGCTTTCTTT